This entry is about one T cell receptor (beta chain). Germline CDR1 is SEHNR and CDR2 is FQNEAQ (reference sequence). Trimming left V 6 bases short and J 1 base short, with 15 bases between. The length of the CDR3 is 15 residues. The data are from a study of blood T cell repertoires in COVID-19. On the study more broadly: The United States, Italy and Spain were the sources of the acute and convalescent COVID-19 samples. PBMCs, B-cell-depleted T cells, or T cells were the source of the cDNA or gDNA that made up the material.

Per the original data handling: How many nucleated cells were present was estimated from reference gene primer amplification. Clones were sequenced by immunoSEQ multiplex PCR, and TCRdb holds only the in-frame ones, with some missing. Clonal size and the V and J genes are those of that table, whereas D and trimming came from the DNA. In the table there are about 27,000 clones, around 80% of which are singletons. The TCR was taken from a woman of 80 years or more with acute or convalescent COVID-19. Sequenced sample: peripheral blood. The chain uses TRBV7-9 and TRBJ1-2; maybe TRBD1 (5 bases). CDR3 amino acids: CASSDIVGGNYGYTF. The CDR3 nucleotides read TGTGCCAGCAGTGACATCGTGGGGGGTAACTATGGCTACACCTTC. Looking up the rest from reference TRBV7-9 and TRBJ1-2 gives the full variable domain: DTGVSQNPRHKITKRGQNVTFRCDPISEHNRLYWYRQTLGQGPEFLTYFQNEAQLEKSRLLSDRFSAERPKGSFSTLEIQRTEQGDSAMYLCASSDIVGGNYGYTFGSGTRLTVV.